This is a list of T cell receptor beta chains from one sample in a study of T cell responses to AZD1222 COVID-19 vaccine. Clones were read by immunoSEQ multiplex PCR, and TCRdb kept only the in-frame ones, dropping some. The profile shows tens of thousands of clones, 70% to 90% of them singletons. The sequencing used peripheral blood, collected on day 0 of AZD1222 vaccination. Source of these receptors: an adult in good health. CDR3s leave out the opening cysteine and the closing phenylalanine or tryptophan. Each record gives: V gene, CDR3 length, J gene, CDR3 protein.

TRBV28	13	TRBJ2-1	ASSFGGSSYNEQF
TRBV27	12	TRBJ2-7	ASRPWDRTYEQY
TRBV5-1	12	TRBJ2-7	ASSLVQGGYEQY
TRBV7-7	11	TRBJ2-5	ASSLSDQETQY
TRBV6-5	13	TRBJ1-5	ASTWDRRDNQPQH
TRBV7-9	12	TRBJ1-5	ASSLDRGDQPQH
TRBV7-9	13	TRBJ2-1	ASSLIPIEVDEQF
TRBV30	10	TRBJ1-6	ALGRNNSPLH
TRBV14	12	TRBJ2-1	ASSQGTLDNEQF
TRBV2	13	TRBJ2-1	ASGKKGSTYNEQF
TRBV3-1/TRBV3-2	18	TRBJ1-1	ASSPSLAPNRGIGTTEAF
TRBV19	13	TRBJ1-2	ASSVSGTGDYGYT
TRBV7-9	12	TRBJ2-3	ASSLGASGDTQY
TRBV18	15	TRBJ2-1	ASSSYGQGGSYNEQF
TRBV2	14	TRBJ1-5	ASTLDRRAPGEPQH
TRBV7-8	13	TRBJ2-1	ASSLGSQRYNEQF
TRBV10-1	12	TRBJ2-3	ASSASGRPDTQY
TRBV27	15	TRBJ2-7	ASSLSLWGQAPFEQY
TRBV19	11	TRBJ2-2	ASSIRGNGELF
TRBV3-1/TRBV3-2	12	TRBJ2-3	ASSHSSAINTQY
TRBV28	14	TRBJ2-5	ASSLFRGTPVETQY
TRBV11-3	13	TRBJ2-1	ASSFSSGSINEQF
TRBV28	12	TRBJ2-1	ASSSLAGLNEQF
TRBV19	13	TRBJ2-2	ASRAGQQNTGELF
TRBV28	12	TRBJ2-2	ASSLVRGTGELF
TRBV28	15	TRBJ1-2	ASSLYGGPQGGYGYT
TRBV5-1	13	TRBJ1-4	ASSPVSLIDEKLF
TRBV5-6	13	TRBJ2-7	ASSTGPQGINEQY
TRBV27	15	TRBJ2-3	ASSLSAGGPITDTQY
TRBV6-5	12	TRBJ1-6	ASSLRQVDSPLH
TRBV24-1	14	TRBJ2-2	ATSDSGWGNTGELF
TRBV5-4	12	TRBJ1-1	ASSLAGRDTEAF
TRBV6-2/TRBV6-3	17	TRBJ1-5	ASSGPGQGFIGSNQPQH
TRBV11-2	12	TRBJ2-7	ASSSGTGAYEQY
TRBV27	11	TRBJ1-1	ASSPDIYSEAF
TRBV5-4	12	TRBJ1-1	ASSLGMGNTEAF
TRBV28	14	TRBJ2-7	ASSPRGTGLGREQY
TRBV20-1	9	TRBJ1-4	SAAPGEKLF
TRBV6-6	12	TRBJ1-2	ASSYGQNSYGYT
TRBV19	10	TRBJ1-5	ASSPRGPPQH
TRBV11-3	13	TRBJ2-5	ASSLGNTGQETQY
TRBV7-8	14	TRBJ1-1	ASSLEVGWANTEAF
TRBV2	13	TRBJ1-4	ASSASDRNHEKLF
TRBV3-1/TRBV3-2	13	TRBJ1-4	ASSPRQGRIEKLF
TRBV6-2/TRBV6-3	13	TRBJ1-1	ASSKDRVRDTEAF
TRBV7-6	12	TRBJ2-3	ASSSGTRRDTQY
TRBV19	13	TRBJ1-5	ASNWDSSSNQPQH